The 10 T cell receptor beta chains presented below share a single source sample, sequenced in a study of T-cell memory formation after mild COVID-19. TCRdb re-called the 5' RACE reads with MiXCR, one entry per CDR3 protein. The sample consists of hundreds of thousands of distinct CDR3 sequences, 25% to 30% of them appearing once. The sample taken for sequencing was PBMCs or a T cell subset sorted from them (not recorded which). These receptors came from an adult woman who had mild COVID-19 (a few samples of this study predate the infection). Cell type and time point are not known.

The V and J genes are TRBV12-3 or TRBV12-4 and TRBJ2-7; 7 nucleotides match TRBD2. The V gene end was trimmed by 6 bases and the J gene end by 9 bases; junction bases not matched to a gene: 8. The CDR3 has 12 amino acids. CDR3 in DNA: TGTGCCAGCAGCCCCGGGAGGCTAGGGCAGTACTTC. Protein product: CASSPGRLGQYF.

This chain links TRBV6-2 or TRBV6-3 with TRBJ2-5; 13 bases align to TRBD2. CDR1 and CDR2 (germline): MNHEY, SVGEGT. Trimming at V came to 7 bases and at J to 4 bases, leaving 9 bases not matched to a gene. The CDR3 consists of 16 residues. The CDR3 DNA reads as TGTGCCAGCAAGAGGACTAGCGGGAGTCGAGTAGAGACCCAGTACTTC. Translated, it gives CASKRTSGSRVETQYF.

This clonotype occurred a few times. The chain has TRBV6-5 and TRBJ2-2; 11 bases match TRBD2. Trimming removed 4 bases from V and 5 bases from J; junction bases left unmatched: 18. This CDR3 has 20 amino acids. Germline V lookup: CDR1 MNHEY, CDR2 SVGAGI. The DNA of the CDR3 is TGTGCCAGCAGTTTTCTACTGTCAACTAGCGGGAGCGAAAGAACCGGGGAGCTGTTTTTT. Its protein product is CASSFLLSTSGSERTGELFF.

The V and J genes are TRBV7-9 and TRBJ2-5; 9 positions agree with TRBD1. V trimming: 5 bases; J trimming: 5 bases; junction bases outside the gene matches: 9. This CDR3 contains 15 residues. CDR1 and CDR2 (germline): SEHNR, FQNEAQ (reference sequence). In DNA, the CDR3 is TGTGCCAGCAGCACAGGACAGGGGCTGGGGGAGACCCAGTACTTC. Translating gives CASSTGQGLGETQYF.

Only a few counts were recorded for this clonotype. The gene calls are TRBV5-1 and TRBJ2-7; D unclear. The germline gives CDR1 SGHRS, CDR2 YFSETQ. The V gene lost 6 bases and the J gene lost 2 bases, with 15 bases spanning the gap. This CDR3 is built from 14 residues. CDR3 loop: CASTFGWQPYEQYF. In DNA, the CDR3 is TGCGCCAGCACCTTCGGTTGGCAGCCCTACGAGCAGTACTTC.

There are a few counts of this clonotype. V and J are TRBV5-6 and TRBJ2-1; the D gene is possibly TRBD1 (6 bases). The CDR3 is 13 residues long. Trimming took 2 bases from V and 8 from J, leaving 11 bases between them. CDR1 and CDR2 (germline): SGHDT, YYEEEE. This CDR3 is CASSFGQRDEQFF. The CDR3 DNA sequence: TGTGCCAGCAGCTTCGGACAGCGTGATGAGCAGTTCTTC.

The chain recombines TRBV7-2 with TRBJ2-1; the D is unclear. CDR3 length equals 13 residues. The germline V and J ends were trimmed by 1 base and 8 bases, with 9 bases remaining between them. CDR1 and CDR2 (germline): SGHTA, FQGNSA. CDR3 sequence: CASSLGPDYEQFF. Here the CDR3 DNA reads TGTGCCAGCAGCTTAGGGCCGGATTATGAGCAGTTCTTC. Full variable domain (outside the CDR3, taken from reference TRBV7-2 and TRBJ2-1): GAGVSQSPSNKVTEKGKDVELRCDPISGHTALYWYRQSLGQGLEFLIYFQGNSAPDKSGLPSDRFSAERTGGSVSTLTIQRTQQEDSAVYLCASSLGPDYEQFFGPGTRLTVL.

This rearrangement joins TRBV12-3 or TRBV12-4 to TRBJ1-1; D unresolved. The CDR3 is 14 amino acids. V was trimmed by 6 bases and J by 4 bases, leaving 15 bases between them. CDR3 sequence: CASRNLEGGTEAFF. CDR3 nucleotides: TGTGCCAGCAGAAACCTTGAGGGAGGCACTGAAGCTTTCTTT.

This chain connects TRBV12-3 or TRBV12-4 to TRBJ2-3; unclear D gene. The CDR3 has 14 amino acids. Between the trimmed V and J ends, which lost 3 bases and 2 bases, there was a span of 9 bases. The CDR3 loop reads CASSFALHTDTQYF. In DNA form, the CDR3 reads TGTGCCAGCAGTTTCGCCCTTCACACAGATACGCAGTATTTT.

The CDR3 protein is CASSLVSGDYGYTF. CDR3 sequence (DNA): TGCGCCAGCAGCTTGGTTTCGGGTGACTATGGCTACACCTTC. The chain is built from TRBV5-1 and TRBJ1-2; D unresolved. V was cut by 0 bases and J by 3 bases, with 9 bases left in between. This CDR3 spans 14 amino acids. Per the germline V gene, CDR1 is SGHRS and CDR2 is YFSETQ.